The clone carrying this TCR beta chain was seen a handful of times. Its target is unknown. This specimen belongs to a study of beta chain features in type 1 diabetes. General study results and limits: Significant though moderate, a shortening of TCRB CDR3s appeared in all four CD4+ subsets of Type 1 diabetes patients.

Expressed TCRB transcripts were sequenced, since all the RNA that had been isolated was reverse transcribed. An average approximately 3.5 million reads came from naive, central memory and regulatory T cell samples. Only in-frame clones appear in the TCRdb table, and some are missing; sequencing was by immunoSEQ multiplex PCR. Of 100,000 to 150,000 clones listed, about 18% were seen once; the top ten hold around 2.7%. Trimming removed 3 bases at V and 5 bases at J, with 14 bases between. Germline CDR1 reads SNHLY; CDR2 reads FYNNEI. The CDR3 extends over 14 amino acids. The chain employs TRBV2 and TRBJ2-7, with no clear D. This TCR derives from a man aged 18 to 30 with type 1 diabetes. Sequencing was done on a sample of central memory CD4+ T cells from blood. CDR3 region: CASSEQVVGHEQYF. DNA of the CDR3: TGTGCCAGCAGTGAGCAAGTTGTCGGCCACGAGCAGTACTTC.